This entry lists 28 T cell receptor beta chains sequenced from one sample in a study of OX40 agonist ivuxolimab in advanced cancers. Some clones are missing from TCRdb's copy, which holds only in-frame ones; the method was immunoSEQ multiplex PCR. Of around 40,000 clones listed, roughly 86% are singletons. Sequencing was performed on CD4+ or CD8+ T cells sorted from blood, taken in a trial of the OX40 agonist ivuxolimab. The origin of the receptors is an adult with an advanced solid tumor such as melanoma, head and neck, liver or kidney cancer.

The chain uses TRBV11-2 and TRBJ2-7, with 7 bases aligning to TRBD2. The CDR3 consists of 14 residues. Germline values: CDR1 SGHAT, CDR2 FQNNGV. V dropped 6 bases and J dropped 3; count of bases not matched to a gene: 8. The CDR3 region is CASSSPGTNYEQYF. The CDR3 nucleotides read TGTGCCAGCAGTTCACCCGGGACTAACTACGAGCAGTACTTC.

The CDR3 DNA is TGTGCCATCAGTGAGTCGACGGACAGGCGAAACTATGGCTACACCTTC. The encoded protein is CAISESTDRRNYGYTF. The chain has TRBV10-3 and TRBJ1-2; the match to TRBD1 covers 7 bases. Germline assignment: CDR1 ENHRY and CDR2 SYGVKD. The V segment lost 0 bases and the J segment 2 bases; nucleotides outside the gene matches: 6. This CDR3 has 16 amino acids.

This clone showed up just a few times. The chain combines TRBV5-1 with TRBJ1-2; 7 nucleotides agree with TRBD1. This CDR3 comprises 14 residues. J lost 8 bases, V lost 0 bases, and 7 bases had no gene match. Germline-derived CDR1 and CDR2 are SGHRS and YFSETQ. CDR3 residues: CASSLAGTVEGYTF. Written as DNA, the CDR3 is TGCGCCAGCAGCTTGGCCGGGACAGTAGAAGGCTACACCTTC.

This clone was recorded a few times. V is TRBV7-4 and J is TRBJ1-4; 7 positions match TRBD1. CDR1 SGHVT and CDR2 SQSDAQ come from the germline V gene. The CDR3 length is 15 residues. J was trimmed by 7 bases and V by 5 bases; bases with no gene match: 10. The CDR3 nucleotides read TGTGCCAGCAGCCGCCGACAGGGTCTATCTGAAAAACTGTTTTTT. Residues: CASSRRQGLSEKLFF.

CDR3: CASSLRGRVTEAFF. The CDR3 DNA follows: TGTGCCAGCAGTCTCAGGGGGCGAGTCACTGAAGCTTTCTTT. The chain couples TRBV27 to TRBJ1-1; 8 bases agree with TRBD1. The V segment lost 5 bases and the J segment 4 bases; nucleotides outside the gene matches: 6. Germline CDR1 is MNHEY and CDR2 is SMNVEV (reference sequence). The CDR3 contains 14 residues.

This sequence joins TRBV25-1 and TRBJ1-6; D is possibly TRBD1 (5 bases). Trimming removed 4 bases at V and 5 bases at J, with 12 bases between. There are 15 residues in the CDR3. Germline V gene sequence: CDR1 MGHDK, CDR2 SYGVNS. The CDR3 region has the DNA TGTGCCAGCAGTGTTTCGGGACGGCATAATTCACCCCTCCACTTT. It yields the protein CASSVSGRHNSPLHF.

The rearrangement uses TRBV15 and TRBJ2-5; D gene unclear. Per germline, CDR1 LNHNV and CDR2 YYDKDF (reference sequence). With 1 base removed from V and 5 bases from J, the gap between germline ends came to 11 bases. The CDR3 contains 14 residues. CDR3 bases: TGTGCCACCAGCAGAGGATCGGGCGCGGAGACCCAGTACTTC. It encodes CATSRGSGAETQYF. Based on the CDR3 plus reference TRBV15 and TRBJ2-5, the full variable domain is DAMVIQNPRYQVTQFGKPVTLSCSQTLNHNVMYWYQQKSSQAPKLLFHYYDKDFNNEADTPDNFQSRRPNTSFCFLDIRSPGLGDTAMYLCATSRGSGAETQYFGPGTRLLVL.

The chain uses TRBV12-5 and TRBJ2-1, with 10 bases fitting TRBD1. This CDR3 is 15 amino acids long. Trimming at V came to 5 bases and at J to 5 bases, leaving 6 bases not matched to a gene. Germline CDR1 and CDR2: LGHNT and FRNRAP. The CDR3 nucleotides read TGTGCTAGTGGTCGGGGGGACAGGGGAGACAATGAGCAGTTCTTC. Its translation is CASGRGDRGDNEQFF. The variable domain in full, completed from reference TRBV12-5 and TRBJ2-1, reads DARVTQTPRHKVTEMGQEVTMRCQPILGHNTVFWYRQTMMQGLELLAYFRNRAPLDDSGMPKDRFSAEMPDATLATLKIQPSEPRDSAVYFCASGRGDRGDNEQFFGPGTRLTVL.

The gene calls are TRBV6-6 and TRBJ1-1; no definite D call. Trimming removed 8 bases from V and 5 bases from J, with 6 bases in between. The CDR3 covers 10 residues. CDR1 is MNHNY and CDR2 is SVGAGI in the germline V gene (reference sequence). The CDR3, as DNA: TGTGCCAGCCGTAGGACTGAAGCTTTCTTT. This codes for CASRRTEAFF.

The V call is TRBV5-1, the J call TRBJ2-1, with TRBD2 matching 8 bases. V shed 2 bases, J shed 5 bases, and the junction held 3 bases outside the gene matches. This CDR3 spans 14 amino acids. Per germline, CDR1 SGHRS and CDR2 YFSETQ. The CDR3 nucleotides are TGCGCCAGCAGCTTCTCGGGAGGGGACAATGAGCAGTTCTTC. It specifies CASSFSGGDNEQFF.

This clone was found a few times. The V call is TRBV19, the J call TRBJ2-7; TRBD2 matches at 8 bases. CDR1 and CDR2 from the germline V gene are LNHDA and SQIVND (reference sequence). The CDR3 totals 15 residues. The trim removed 5 bases at V and 2 bases at J, leaving 8 bases unmatched. The CDR3 DNA reads TGTGCCAGTAGTCCTCTCGGGGGGGGAACCTACGAGCAGTACTTC. Protein product: CASSPLGGGTYEQYF.

The chain has TRBV6-1 and TRBJ1-5; perhaps TRBD1 as D (5 bases). Looked up from germline, CDR1 is MNHNS and CDR2 is SASEGT. V was trimmed by 2 bases and J by 7 bases, leaving 15 bases between them. The CDR3 consists of 15 residues. The CDR3 sequence: CASSELGGSEQPQHF. The CDR3 nucleotides read TGTGCCAGCAGTGAACTGGGGGGATCAGAGCAGCCCCAGCATTTT.

The chain links TRBV9 to TRBJ1-2; D is unclear. Germline assignment: CDR1 SGDLS and CDR2 YYNGEE. This CDR3 region has 11 residues. The ends were cut back, 3 bases at V and 8 bases at J, with 8 bases in the middle. The CDR3 DNA is TGTGCCAGCAGCGCCCCTGGAGGCTACACCTTC. Translating it yields CASSAPGGYTF.

The chain combines TRBV5-4 with TRBJ2-3; D might be TRBD2 (5 bases). V gave up 3 bases and J gave up 0 bases, with 11 bases separating them. The CDR3 consists of 15 residues. CDR1 is SGHNT, CDR2 YYREEE, per germline (reference sequence). CDR3 loop: CASSYDYISTDTQYF. The CDR3 region has the DNA TGTGCCAGCAGCTACGACTACATTAGCACAGATACGCAGTATTTT.

This chain links TRBV5-1 with TRBJ2-1; 8 positions match TRBD2. This CDR3 is built from 16 residues. Trimming removed 5 bases from V and 0 bases from J; junction bases left unmatched: 7. CDR1 is SGHRS and CDR2 is YFSETQ in the germline V gene. CDR3 loop: CASSPLAGGSYNEQFF. Written as DNA, the CDR3 is TGCGCCAGCAGTCCTTTGGCGGGAGGCTCCTACAATGAGCAGTTCTTC.

The chain employs TRBV19 and TRBJ2-5, with D perhaps TRBD1 (7 bases). V shed 10 bases and J shed 3 bases, with 21 bases lying between them. Germline CDR1 reads LNHDA; CDR2 reads SQIVND (reference sequence). This CDR3 spans 15 amino acids. Here the CDR3 DNA reads TGTGCCACCAAAAAAGGGGGCAGGACTAAAGAGACCCAGTACTTC. It codes for CATKKGGRTKETQYF.

Remarks on this clone: Other DNA sequences from this sample encode an identical CDR3 as well. This chain connects TRBV20-1 to TRBJ1-2; D gene ambiguous. V lost 3 bases, J lost 4 bases, and 6 bases lay in between. Germline lookup yields CDR1 DFQATT and CDR2 SNEGSKA (reference sequence). This CDR3 comprises 11 residues. The CDR3 sequence: CSASTGYGYTF. CDR3 coding DNA: TGCAGTGCTAGCACGGGCTATGGCTACACCTTC.

The gene calls are TRBV5-4 and TRBJ2-3, with TRBD2 identical over 7 bases. The germline V gene encodes CDR1 SGHNT and CDR2 YYREEE (reference sequence). The CDR3 spans 15 residues. V was clipped by 3 bases and J by 2 bases; unmatched bases: 6. The chain's CDR3 is CASSSPGLTTDTQYF. The CDR3 coding sequence is TGTGCCAGCAGCTCACCGGGACTAACCACAGATACGCAGTATTTT.

This chain uses TRBV18 with TRBJ2-5, with no clear D. Per the germline V gene, CDR1 is KGHSH and CDR2 is LQKENI. V dropped 3 bases and J dropped 0 bases, with 2 bases sitting between them. CDR3 size: 12 residues. CDR3 nucleotide sequence: TGTGCCAGCTCACCGTACCAAGAGACCCAGTACTTC. Amino acid sequence: CASSPYQETQYF.

The chain combines TRBV28 with TRBJ1-2; possible D gene TRBD1, 5 bases. V was trimmed by 5 bases and J by 1 base, leaving 17 bases between them. This CDR3 is 16 amino acids long. CDR1 is MDHEN and CDR2 is SYDVKM in the germline V gene. CDR3 sequence (DNA): TGTGCCAGCAGTCCGCGGGGGGGTACGGGTAACTATGGCTACACCTTC. Its translation is CASSPRGGTGNYGYTF.

The rearrangement joins TRBV4-3 to TRBJ2-7, with unresolved D. This CDR3 is built from 15 residues. Trimming left V 0 bases short and J 6 bases short, with 15 bases between. Germline CDR1 LGHNA, CDR2 YSLEER. In DNA, the CDR3 is TGCGCCAGCAGCCAAGAGGTCCTAGGACGCGTCGAGCAGTACTTC. It yields the protein CASSQEVLGRVEQYF.

This clone is a singleton in its sample. The rearrangement joins TRBV6-4 to TRBJ1-2, with D unresolved. This CDR3 comprises 17 residues. CDR1 and CDR2 from the germline V gene are MRHNA and SNTAGT. V was trimmed by 0 bases and J by 8 bases, leaving 22 bases between them. The CDR3 loop reads CASSDSYPSRHPGGYTF. In DNA, the CDR3 is TGTGCCAGCAGTGACTCCTATCCATCCCGTCACCCGGGAGGCTACACCTTC.

V and J are TRBV6-9 and TRBJ1-2, with D possibly TRBD1 on 5 matching bases. V was cut by 3 bases and J by 9 bases, with 14 bases left in between. This CDR3 is built from 13 residues. CDR1 is MNHGY, CDR2 SVAAGI, per germline. The CDR3 reads CASSYSEVGRYTF. The DNA of the CDR3 is TGTGCCAGCAGTTACTCGGAGGTGGGACGCTACACCTTC.

J is TRBJ2-5 and V is TRBV19; 14 bases map to TRBD2. Germline CDR1 is LNHDA and CDR2 is SQIVND (reference sequence). With V trimmed by 10 bases and J by 7 bases, 8 bases remained unmatched. The CDR3 has 14 residues. DNA for the CDR3: TGTGCCACTAGACTAGCGGGAGGGCCCGCGACCCAGTACTTC. It encodes CATRLAGGPATQYF.

V is TRBV19 and J is TRBJ2-1; 7 nucleotides agree with TRBD2. The junction had 12 bases not matched to a gene; V was cut back by 5 bases and J by 8 bases. The CDR3 has 15 amino acids. Germline assignment: CDR1 LNHDA and CDR2 SQIVND (reference sequence). CDR3 DNA sequence: TGTGCCAGTAGTGAGCTTGGGGGGGAGAAGGATGAGCAGTTCTTC. Protein product: CASSELGGEKDEQFF.

The chain combines TRBV9 with TRBJ2-1; D possibly matches TRBD1 or TRBD2 (5 bases each). The CDR3 has 16 residues. V shed 4 bases and J shed 0 bases, with 14 bases lying between them. In germline, CDR1 is SGDLS, CDR2 YYNGEE. CDR3 bases: TGTGCCAGCAGCATGACTACCGGGGCCTCCTACAATGAGCAGTTCTTC. This gives the protein CASSMTTGASYNEQFF.

The chain joins TRBV19 to TRBJ2-2, with 7 bases lining up with TRBD1. J lost 5 bases, V lost 5 bases, and 8 bases had no gene match. This CDR3 contains 15 residues. Per the germline V gene, CDR1 is LNHDA and CDR2 is SQIVND (reference sequence). CDR3 DNA: TGTGCCAGTAGTGCCGGGACAGATCTTACCGGGGAGCTGTTTTTT. Encoded protein: CASSAGTDLTGELFF.

V and J are TRBV11-2 and TRBJ2-5; D uncertain. Trimming removed 6 bases from V and 3 bases from J, with 8 bases in between. CDR3 length: 12 residues. Germline V gene sequence: CDR1 SGHAT, CDR2 FQNNGV. The CDR3 sequence is CASSHPEETQYF. CDR3 DNA sequence: TGTGCCAGCAGTCACCCAGAAGAGACCCAGTACTTC. Combining the CDR3 with reference TRBV11-2 and TRBJ2-5 gives the whole variable domain EAGVAQSPRYKIIEKRQSVAFWCNPISGHATLYWYQQILGQGPKLLIQFQNNGVVDDSQLPKDRFSAERLKGVDSTLKIQPAKLEDSAVYLCASSHPEETQYFGPGTRLLVL.